What follows are 5 T cell receptor beta chains derived from one specimen sequenced in a study of T-cell reconstitution after alpha-beta-depleted transplantation in children. As it was prepared, the TCRbeta library received unique molecular identifiers. MiXCR, applied by TCRdb to the PCR reads, yields one record per CDR3 protein. The repertoire has roughly 670,000 distinct CDR3 sequences, roughly 14% of them found once; the top ten carry around 0.76%. The starting material was PBMCs, obtained before TCRalphabeta/CD19-depleted stem cell transplant. The source of these receptors is a girl aged 2-10 years with congenital amegakaryocytic thrombocytopenia, due to receive a stem cell transplant.

The chain joins TRBV24-1 to TRBJ2-5; possibly TRBD2 for D (6 bases). Germline CDR1 is KGHDR and CDR2 is SFDVKD. Between the trimmed V and J ends, which lost 5 bases and 4 bases, there was a span of 13 bases. The CDR3 has 14 residues. The DNA of the CDR3 is TGTGCCACCAGTGGCGAGGGGCGGGGAGAGACCCAGTACTTC. Its translation is CATSGEGRGETQYF.

This clonotype has a count of ten or more. The rearrangement links TRBV5-1 to TRBJ1-1; D is undetermined. Germline loops: CDR1 SGHRS, CDR2 YFSETQ. Trimming shortened V by 0 bases and J by 0 bases, and 6 bases separated the two germline ends. The length of the CDR3 is 14 residues. CDR3 sequence reads: CASSLAILNTEAFF. The CDR3 DNA sequence: TGCGCCAGCAGCTTGGCGATTTTGAACACTGAAGCTTTCTTT.

At least ten counts were recorded for this clonotype. This chain uses TRBV20-1 with TRBJ1-5, with 7 nucleotides matching TRBD1. The V and J ends lost 5 bases and 1 base, in that order; junction bases with no gene match: 5. The CDR3 has 14 residues. CDR1 is DFQATT, CDR2 SNEGSKA, per germline (reference sequence). CDR3 coding DNA: TGCAGTGCTGCCAGGGGGAGGAGCAATCAGCCCCAGCATTTT. This codes for CSAARGRSNQPQHF.

This clonotype was recorded at least ten times. This chain joins TRBV5-1 and TRBJ1-1; D is unclear. V lost 0 bases, J lost 0 bases, and 15 bases lay in between. The CDR3 runs 17 residues. Germline lookup yields CDR1 SGHRS and CDR2 YFSETQ. The CDR3 coding sequence is TGCGCCAGCAGCTTGGTTTACCCAGGATATATGAACACTGAAGCTTTCTTT. Translated, it gives CASSLVYPGYMNTEAFF.

The V gene is TRBV5-1, the J gene TRBJ2-5; a weak D match, TRBD1 (5 bases). CDR1 and CDR2 from the germline V gene are SGHRS and YFSETQ. The CDR3 is 16 amino acids. V lost 0 bases and J 1 base, leaving 13 bases between the germline ends. The CDR3 sequence is CASSLVGATSQETQYF. The CDR3 DNA reads TGCGCCAGCAGCTTGGTTGGGGCCACCAGCCAAGAGACCCAGTACTTC.